The rows below give T cell receptor beta chains drawn from one sample of a study of molecular identifiers for immune sequencing clone quantification. One entry per CDR3 protein, called by TCRdb with MiXCR from the PCR reads. The sample contains about 320,000 distinct CDR3 sequences, roughly 23% of which appear only once. Sequenced input: naive CD8+ T cells from blood, with Jurkat cell RNA spiked in. Source of these receptors: a human donor in good health. Some libraries in this study had Jurkat cell RNA spiked in. Both conserved end residues are part of each CDR3. D genes are given only for firm matches. Clone size, where shown, is once, few, many, or a class for clones that have expanded.

>TRBD1|TRBJ2-5|few|TRBV28
CASSFPTGGGPETQYF
TGTGCCAGCAGTTTCCCGACAGGGGGTGGGCCGGAGACCCAGTACTTC
>TRBD1|TRBJ2-7|once|TRBV6-1
CASSAPTGSWDERYF
TGTGCCAGCAGTGCCCCGACAGGGAGCTGGGACGAGCGGTACTTC
>NA|TRBJ2-7|few|TRBV7-2
CASSLEGEQFYEQYF
TGTGCCAGCAGCTTAGAGGGGGAACAGTTCTACGAGCAGTACTTC
>TRBD1|TRBJ2-3|few|TRBV6-2/TRBV6-3
CASSAGQAYTDTQYF
TGTGCCAGCAGTGCGGGACAGGCTTACACAGATACGCAGTATTTT
>NA|TRBJ2-3|NA|TRBV6-5
CASSFWGGKHGDTQYF
TGTGCCAGCAGTTTCTGGGGAGGCAAGCATGGAGATACGCAGTATTTT
>NA|TRBJ2-7|many|TRBV6-5
CASSPGQAGEQYF
TGTGCCAGCAGTCCCGGACAAGCTGGAGAGCAGTACTTC
>NA|TRBJ2-2|many|TRBV30
CAWSGGESNTGELFF
TGTGCCTGGAGTGGGGGGGAGTCAAACACCGGGGAGCTGTTTTTT
>NA|TRBJ1-4|NA|TRBV27
CASSVLGSNEKLFF
TGTGCCAGCAGTGTACTGGGATCTAATGAAAAACTGTTTTTT
>NA|TRBJ1-2|many|TRBV10-3
CAKNPCGYTF
TGTGCCAAGAACCCATGTGGCTACACCTTC
>NA|TRBJ2-7|many|TRBV5-1
CASSLPSYEQYF
TGCGCCAGCAGCTTGCCCAGCTACGAGCAGTACTTC
>NA|TRBJ2-7|many|TRBV5-8
CASSPGDPF
TGTGCCAGCAGCCCAGGGGACCCTTTC
>NA|TRBJ2-7|many|TRBV20-1
CSARDSTYEQYF
TGCAGTGCTAGGGACAGCACCTACGAGCAGTACTTC
>TRBD2|TRBJ2-7|many|TRBV12-3/TRBV12-4
CASSLALGGSTYEQYF
TGTGCCAGCAGTTTAGCGTTGGGCGGGAGTACCTACGAGCAGTACTTC
>TRBD1|TRBJ2-7|few|TRBV5-6
CASSPGQDNEQYF
TGTGCCAGCAGCCCCGGACAGGATAACGAGCAGTACTTC
>NA|TRBJ2-7|many|TRBV6-1
CASREFGQYF
TGTGCCAGCAGGGAGTTTGGGCAGTACTTC
>TRBD1|TRBJ1-1|many|TRBV20-1
CSARGDSGDTEAFF
TGCAGTGCTAGAGGGGACAGCGGGGATACTGAAGCTTTCTTT
>TRBD2|TRBJ2-5|NA|TRBV11-2
CASSLLGTSGGYIETQYF
TGTGCCAGCAGCTTACTCGGGACTAGCGGGGGCTATATAGAGACCCAGTACTTC
>NA|TRBJ2-2|few|TRBV28
CATYNRNTGELFF
TGTGCCACATACAACCGAAACACCGGGGAGCTGTTTTTT